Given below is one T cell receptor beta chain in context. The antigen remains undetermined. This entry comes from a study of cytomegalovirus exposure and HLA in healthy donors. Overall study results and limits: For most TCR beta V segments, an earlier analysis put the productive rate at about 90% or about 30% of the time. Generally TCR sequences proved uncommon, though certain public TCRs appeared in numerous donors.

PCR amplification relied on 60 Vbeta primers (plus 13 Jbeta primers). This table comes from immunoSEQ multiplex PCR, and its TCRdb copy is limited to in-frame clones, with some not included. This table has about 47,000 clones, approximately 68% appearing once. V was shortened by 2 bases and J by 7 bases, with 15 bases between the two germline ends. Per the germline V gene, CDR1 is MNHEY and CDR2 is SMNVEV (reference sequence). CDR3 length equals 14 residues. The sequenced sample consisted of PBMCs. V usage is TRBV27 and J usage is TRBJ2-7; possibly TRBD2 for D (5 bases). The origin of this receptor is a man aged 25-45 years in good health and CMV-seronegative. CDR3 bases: TGTGCCAGCAGTTTAACGGGAATCGACACAGAGCAGTACTTC. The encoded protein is CASSLTGIDTEQYF.